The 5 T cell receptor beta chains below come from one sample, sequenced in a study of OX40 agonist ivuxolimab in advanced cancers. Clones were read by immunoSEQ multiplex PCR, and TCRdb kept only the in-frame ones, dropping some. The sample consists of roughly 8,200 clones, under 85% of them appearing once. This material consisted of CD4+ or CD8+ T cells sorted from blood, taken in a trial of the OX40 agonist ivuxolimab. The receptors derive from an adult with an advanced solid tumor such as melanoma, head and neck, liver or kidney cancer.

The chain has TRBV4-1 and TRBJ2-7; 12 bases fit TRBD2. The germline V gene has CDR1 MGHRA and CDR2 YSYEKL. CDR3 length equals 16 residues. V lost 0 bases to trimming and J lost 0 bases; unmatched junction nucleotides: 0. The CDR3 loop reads CASSQETSGGSYEQYF. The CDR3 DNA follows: TGCGCCAGCAGCCAAGAGACTAGCGGGGGCTCCTACGAGCAGTACTTC.

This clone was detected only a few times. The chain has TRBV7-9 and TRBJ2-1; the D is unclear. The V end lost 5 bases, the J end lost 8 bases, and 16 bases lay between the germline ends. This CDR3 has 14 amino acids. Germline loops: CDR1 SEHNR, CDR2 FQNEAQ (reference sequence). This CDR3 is CASSNQGLHDEQFF. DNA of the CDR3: TGTGCCAGCAGCAACCAAGGGCTTCACGATGAGCAGTTCTTC. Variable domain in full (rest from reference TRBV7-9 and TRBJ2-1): DTGVSQNPRHKITKRGQNVTFRCDPISEHNRLYWYRQTLGQGPEFLTYFQNEAQLEKSRLLSDRFSAERPKGSFSTLEIQRTEQGDSAMYLCASSNQGLHDEQFFGPGTRLTVL.

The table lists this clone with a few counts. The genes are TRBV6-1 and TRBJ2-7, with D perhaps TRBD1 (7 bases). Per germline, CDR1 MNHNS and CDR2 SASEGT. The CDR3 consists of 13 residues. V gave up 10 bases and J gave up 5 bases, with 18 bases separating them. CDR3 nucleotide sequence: TGTGCCACCCTTGAGACAGGGAGGAACGAGCAGTACTTC. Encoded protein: CATLETGRNEQYF.

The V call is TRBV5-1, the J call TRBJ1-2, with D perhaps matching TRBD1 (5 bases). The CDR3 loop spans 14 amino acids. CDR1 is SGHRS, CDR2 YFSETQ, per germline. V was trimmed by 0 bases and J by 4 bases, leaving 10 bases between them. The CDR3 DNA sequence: TGCGCCAGCAGCTTGGCCGGGGGTGGCTATGGCTACACCTTC. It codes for CASSLAGGGYGYTF.

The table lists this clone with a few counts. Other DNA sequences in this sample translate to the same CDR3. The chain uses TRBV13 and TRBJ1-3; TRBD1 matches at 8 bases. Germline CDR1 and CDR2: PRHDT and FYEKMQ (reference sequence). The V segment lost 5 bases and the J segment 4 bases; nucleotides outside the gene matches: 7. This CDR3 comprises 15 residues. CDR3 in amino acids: CASSPDRGSGNTIYF. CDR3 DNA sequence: TGTGCCAGCAGCCCCGACAGGGGTTCAGGAAACACCATATATTTT.